This TCR beta chain was obtained from a study of T cells after yellow fever vaccination. TCRdb redid the calling of the 5' RACE reads with MiXCR, one entry per CDR3 protein. The sample lists under 300,000 distinct CDR3 sequences; 6.9% were seen once. The CDR3 is 13 amino acids. Trimming stripped 5 bases from V and 6 bases from J, with 11 bases between. The receptor's source is a man younger than 45 who received the YFV17D yellow fever vaccine. The rearrangement links TRBV12-3 or TRBV12-4 to TRBJ2-1, with D maybe TRBD2 (6 bases). The sample here was CD4+ T cells sorted from PBMCs, taken 15 days after the yellow fever booster vaccination. Here the CDR3 DNA reads TGTGCCAGCAGTACACAGGAGGGCAATGAGCAGTTCTTC. This encodes CASSTQEGNEQFF.